This T cell receptor (beta chain) derives from a study of PD-1 blockade in classical Hodgkin lymphoma. Method: immunoSEQ multiplex PCR; TCRdb's copy keeps in-frame clones and lacks some. The data hold about 9,700 clones, with around four fifths observed a single time. Study conclusions and caveats: Repertoire difference causes, possibly disease activity or prior therapy, remain undefined.

Specified time point: cycle 4 day 1 (C4D1), after 5 to 7 weeks of nivolumab. The patients all showed relapse after autologous stem cell transplantation, while their brentuximab vedotin exposure varied. The germline CDR1 and CDR2 sequences are LNHDA and SQIVND (reference sequence). CDR3 length equals 15 residues. J lost 7 bases, V lost 3 bases, and 10 bases had no gene match. As for this clone: Its antigen is unknown.

The TCR originated in a human donor with classical Hodgkin lymphoma. The sequencing here drew on peripheral blood mononuclear cells (PBMCs), taken before the fourth cycle of nivolumab. J is TRBJ2-7 and V is TRBV19; 9 bases match TRBD1. The CDR3 spells CASSISGQGRWEQYF. The CDR3, as DNA: TGTGCCAGTAGTATCTCCGGACAGGGGAGGTGGGAGCAGTACTTC.